The clone carrying this T cell receptor beta chain has more than one count but fewer than ten. Antigen: not known. The sample originates from a study of regulatory T cells in long-lasting Graves disease. Study information: Newly diagnosed Graves' patients had taken antithyroid drugs under 3 months.

Regarding the study as a whole: Persistent disease samples used TRBV28, TRBJ1-2 and TRBJ2-5 preferentially.

Through Arm-PCR of CDR3 regions and iRepertoire HTBI primers, TCR beta libraries were built. TCRdb reanalysed the multiplex PCR reads using MiXCR and keeps one entry per CDR3 protein. This table holds hundreds of thousands of distinct CDR3 sequences, around 12% found once. V gave up 4 bases and J gave up 3 bases; unmatched junction bases: 3. This CDR3 is built from 15 residues. In germline, CDR1 is MNHGY, CDR2 SVAAGI. Time point defined: newly diagnosed GD, antithyroid drugs for less than 3 months. Extracted RNA from PBMCs served as the source of the TCR library. The same sample was also studied in work on T cells in Graves' hyperthyroidism and ophthalmopathy. As reported in that work: Based on clinical symptoms, serum thyroxine and TRAb, thyroid ultrasound and orbital computed tomography, diagnoses were reached.

The specimen was peripheral blood mononuclear cells (PBMCs), collected at new diagnosis, from a patient treated with antithyroid drugs. This chain links TRBV6-9 with TRBJ2-2; the match to TRBD1 covers 9 bases. The clonotype originates from a woman younger than 45 with Graves disease. The CDR3: CASSFNRGHTGELFF. The CDR3 DNA reads as TGTGCCAGCAGTTTCAACAGGGGGCACACCGGGGAGCTGTTTTTT.